This T cell receptor beta chain emerged from a study of B cell selection in AIRE deficiency. The study, taken as a whole, reports: About 29% of healthy-donor shared Treg TCRbeta sequences appeared in patient Tconv cells. In TCRBV usage, CDR3 length and diversity, patient Tconv and Treg cells matched healthy donors. Of approximately 4,000 shared Treg TCRbeta sequences, about 32% were healthy-only, more than 7.5% patient-only.

Conventional CD4 T cells were sorted as CD4+CD127+ cells. Per the study methods: Patients' conventional T cells yielded roughly 1.2x10^5 distinct TCRbeta sequences; donors' roughly 140,000. Some clones are missing from TCRdb's copy, which holds only in-frame ones; the method was immunoSEQ multiplex PCR. The DNA gave D and trimming, while V, J and clone size come from that table. Of some 20,000 clones in the sample, roughly 97% were seen once. As concerns this clone: Its antigen is currently unknown.

There are 16 residues in the CDR3. CDR1 and CDR2 from the germline V gene are MNHNS and SASEGT. Trimming removed 0 bases from V and 0 bases from J, with 12 bases in between. J is TRBJ2-7 and V is TRBV6-1; possible D gene TRBD2, 6 bases. The source material was conventional CD4+ T cells sorted from PBMCs. The clonotype originates from a human donor with AIRE deficiency. CDR3 amino acids: CASSEAPSAASYEQYF. For the CDR3, the DNA is TGTGCCAGCAGTGAAGCGCCTAGCGCGGCCTCCTACGAGCAGTACTTC.